These T cell receptor beta chains were read from a single sample in a study of chemoradiotherapy in HPV16-positive cancers. Using immunoSEQ multiplex PCR, the repertoire was profiled, and TCRdb retains in-frame clones only, with some absent. The sample has tens of thousands of clones, more than 75% seen once. The input for sequencing was blood, taken from a patient who underwent chemoradiotherapy. These receptors were obtained from a human donor with HPV-associated anogenital cancer. CDR3s include the opening cysteine and the closing phenylalanine or tryptophan. Each record gives: V gene, J gene, D gene, clone size, CDR3 protein, CDR3 DNA. D genes are given only for firm matches. Not all rows give a size; the values are once, few, many and, for expanded clones, a class.

V gene: TRBV11-3
J gene: TRBJ2-2
D gene: TRBD2
clone size: -
CDR3 protein: CASSYGGLAGGGELFF
CDR3 DNA: TGTGCCAGCAGCTACGGGGGACTAGCGGGGGGCGGGGAGCTGTTTTTT

V gene: TRBV7-8
J gene: TRBJ1-4
D gene: -
clone size: once
CDR3 protein: CASSPHGLGQTNEKLFF
CDR3 DNA: TGTGCCAGCAGCCCACACGGACTAGGGCAAACTAATGAAAAACTGTTTTTT

V gene: TRBV30
J gene: TRBJ1-4
D gene: TRBD1
clone size: -
CDR3 protein: CAWRNRDRADEKLFF
CDR3 DNA: TGTGCCTGGAGAAACCGGGACAGGGCGGATGAAAAACTGTTTTTT

V gene: TRBV2
J gene: TRBJ1-1
D gene: -
clone size: -
CDR3 protein: CASRPPPGTPNTEAFF
CDR3 DNA: TGTGCCAGCAGGCCTCCCCCCGGGACACCGAACACTGAAGCTTTCTTT

V gene: TRBV30
J gene: TRBJ1-2
D gene: TRBD1
clone size: -
CDR3 protein: CAWGTRGRRAYGYTF
CDR3 DNA: TGTGCCTGGGGGACAAGGGGGCGTCGCGCCTATGGCTACACCTTC

V gene: TRBV5-1
J gene: TRBJ2-7
D gene: TRBD1
clone size: -
CDR3 protein: CASSPPTGTGDEQYF
CDR3 DNA: TGCGCCAGCAGCCCCCCTACCGGGACAGGGGACGAGCAGTACTTC

V gene: TRBV5-1
J gene: TRBJ1-1
D gene: -
clone size: -
CDR3 protein: CASSLYPGNTEAFF
CDR3 DNA: TGCGCCAGCAGCTTGTATCCTGGGAACACTGAAGCTTTCTTT

V gene: TRBV30
J gene: TRBJ1-1
D gene: -
clone size: -
CDR3 protein: CAWSPFTEAFF
CDR3 DNA: TGTGCCTGGAGTCCGTTCACTGAAGCTTTCTTT

V gene: TRBV6-6
J gene: TRBJ2-5
D gene: -
clone size: -
CDR3 protein: CASSSQETQYF
CDR3 DNA: TGTGCCAGCAGTTCCCAAGAGACCCAGTACTTC

V gene: TRBV6-5
J gene: TRBJ2-2
D gene: TRBD2
clone size: -
CDR3 protein: CASGRGGDTGELFF
CDR3 DNA: TGTGCCAGCGGGCGGGGAGGGGACACCGGGGAGCTGTTTTTT

V gene: TRBV10-3
J gene: TRBJ1-2
D gene: -
clone size: -
CDR3 protein: CAISEGFGDGYTF
CDR3 DNA: TGTGCCATCAGTGAGGGGTTTGGGGATGGCTACACCTTC

V gene: TRBV27
J gene: TRBJ1-2
D gene: -
clone size: -
CDR3 protein: CASSSLTTDDYGYTF
CDR3 DNA: TGTGCCAGCAGTTCTCTGACGACAGACGACTATGGCTACACCTTC

V gene: TRBV28
J gene: TRBJ2-2
D gene: TRBD2
clone size: -
CDR3 protein: CASQASGVGTGELFF
CDR3 DNA: TGTGCCAGCCAAGCTAGCGGGGTTGGCACCGGGGAGCTGTTTTTT

V gene: TRBV29-1
J gene: TRBJ2-3
D gene: -
clone size: -
CDR3 protein: CSVEDLSGQTEDTQYF
CDR3 DNA: TGCAGCGTTGAAGATCTGTCAGGACAGACGGAAGATACGCAGTATTTT

V gene: TRBV2
J gene: TRBJ1-1
D gene: -
clone size: -
CDR3 protein: CASSEGFWSDTEAFF
CDR3 DNA: TGTGCCAGCAGTGAGGGGTTCTGGTCAGACACTGAAGCTTTCTTT

V gene: TRBV18
J gene: TRBJ1-2
D gene: -
clone size: few
CDR3 protein: CASSPQTAVYGYTF
CDR3 DNA: TGTGCCAGCTCACCACAGACTGCAGTCTATGGCTACACCTTC

V gene: TRBV11-2
J gene: TRBJ1-1
D gene: -
clone size: -
CDR3 protein: CASSLGLGDTEAFF
CDR3 DNA: TGTGCCAGCAGCTTAGGTCTCGGGGACACTGAAGCTTTCTTT

V gene: TRBV6-5
J gene: TRBJ2-3
D gene: TRBD1
clone size: -
CDR3 protein: CASSSGTGGSTDTQYF
CDR3 DNA: TGTGCCAGCAGTTCCGGGACAGGGGGCAGCACAGATACGCAGTATTTT

V gene: TRBV18
J gene: TRBJ2-2
D gene: -
clone size: -
CDR3 protein: CASSPESRGINTGELFF
CDR3 DNA: TGTGCCAGCTCACCGGAGAGCCGGGGGATTAACACCGGGGAGCTGTTTTTT

V gene: TRBV2
J gene: TRBJ2-2
D gene: TRBD1
clone size: -
CDR3 protein: CASEGQGLNTGELFF
CDR3 DNA: TGTGCCAGCGAAGGACAGGGGCTGAACACCGGGGAGCTGTTTTTT

V gene: TRBV19
J gene: TRBJ2-6
D gene: -
clone size: -
CDR3 protein: CASSPLLASGANVLTF
CDR3 DNA: TGTGCCAGTAGTCCTCTGCTAGCCTCTGGGGCCAACGTCCTGACTTTC

V gene: TRBV10-1
J gene: TRBJ2-1
D gene: -
clone size: -
CDR3 protein: CASSETGVEQFF
CDR3 DNA: TGCGCCAGCAGTGAGACCGGGGTCGAGCAGTTCTTC

V gene: TRBV19
J gene: TRBJ1-1
D gene: -
clone size: -
CDR3 protein: CASSMIRGRMNTEAFF
CDR3 DNA: TGTGCCAGTAGTATGATCCGGGGAAGGATGAACACTGAAGCTTTCTTT

V gene: TRBV18
J gene: TRBJ1-3
D gene: -
clone size: -
CDR3 protein: CASSPPATSGNTIYF
CDR3 DNA: TGTGCCAGCTCACCACCAGCGACCTCTGGAAACACCATATATTTT

V gene: TRBV5-4
J gene: TRBJ2-3
D gene: TRBD2
clone size: -
CDR3 protein: CASSPGTSGGGSYGTQYF
CDR3 DNA: TGTGCCAGCAGCCCGGGGACTAGCGGGGGGGGGAGTTATGGTACGCAGTATTTT

V gene: TRBV19
J gene: TRBJ2-7
D gene: -
clone size: -
CDR3 protein: CASSNRAGSYEQYF
CDR3 DNA: TGTGCCAGTAGTAACAGGGCAGGATCCTACGAGCAGTACTTC

V gene: TRBV6-1
J gene: TRBJ2-5
D gene: TRBD1
clone size: once
CDR3 protein: CASRDRVGETQYF
CDR3 DNA: TGTGCCAGCCGGGACAGGGTTGGTGAGACCCAGTACTTC

V gene: TRBV9
J gene: TRBJ1-2
D gene: -
clone size: few
CDR3 protein: CASVSRYGYTF
CDR3 DNA: TGTGCCAGCGTCTCACGGTATGGCTACACCTTC

V gene: TRBV27
J gene: TRBJ2-1
D gene: -
clone size: -
CDR3 protein: CASRRGSYNEQFF
CDR3 DNA: TGTGCCAGCCGGAGGGGCTCCTACAATGAGCAGTTCTTC

V gene: TRBV5-1
J gene: TRBJ2-3
D gene: -
clone size: -
CDR3 protein: CASRGGVRTDTQYF
CDR3 DNA: TGCGCCAGCAGGGGGGGTGTTAGAACAGATACGCAGTATTTT

V gene: TRBV11-2
J gene: TRBJ1-6
D gene: -
clone size: -
CDR3 protein: CASSLGWGGGNSPLHF
CDR3 DNA: TGTGCCAGCAGCTTAGGTTGGGGCGGCGGTAATTCACCCCTCCACTTT

V gene: TRBV18
J gene: TRBJ1-2
D gene: -
clone size: once
CDR3 protein: CASSTVVDYGYTF
CDR3 DNA: TGTGCCAGTTCAACCGTCGTCGACTATGGCTACACCTTC

V gene: TRBV7-2
J gene: TRBJ2-5
D gene: -
clone size: -
CDR3 protein: CASSPARGGETQYF
CDR3 DNA: TGTGCCAGCAGCCCGGCGCGGGGTGGTGAGACCCAGTACTTC

V gene: TRBV6-5
J gene: TRBJ1-2
D gene: TRBD1
clone size: -
CDR3 protein: CASSRQGVFTF
CDR3 DNA: TGTGCCAGCAGTCGACAGGGGGTGTTCACCTTC

V gene: TRBV11-3
J gene: TRBJ2-5
D gene: TRBD2
clone size: -
CDR3 protein: CASSLLAGGSETQYF
CDR3 DNA: TGTGCCAGCAGCTTACTAGCGGGCGGCTCAGAGACCCAGTACTTC

V gene: TRBV7-6
J gene: TRBJ2-7
D gene: TRBD1
clone size: few
CDR3 protein: CASSLEQGGTEQYF
CDR3 DNA: TGTGCCAGCAGCTTAGAACAGGGGGGTACCGAGCAGTACTTC

V gene: TRBV11-2
J gene: TRBJ2-3
D gene: -
clone size: -
CDR3 protein: CASSLNSPTLRADTQYF
CDR3 DNA: TGTGCCAGCAGCTTAAATTCTCCCACCCTTAGGGCAGATACGCAGTATTTT

V gene: TRBV7-9
J gene: TRBJ2-7
D gene: -
clone size: -
CDR3 protein: CASRTANSYEQYF
CDR3 DNA: TGTGCCAGCCGGACAGCAAACTCCTACGAGCAGTACTTC